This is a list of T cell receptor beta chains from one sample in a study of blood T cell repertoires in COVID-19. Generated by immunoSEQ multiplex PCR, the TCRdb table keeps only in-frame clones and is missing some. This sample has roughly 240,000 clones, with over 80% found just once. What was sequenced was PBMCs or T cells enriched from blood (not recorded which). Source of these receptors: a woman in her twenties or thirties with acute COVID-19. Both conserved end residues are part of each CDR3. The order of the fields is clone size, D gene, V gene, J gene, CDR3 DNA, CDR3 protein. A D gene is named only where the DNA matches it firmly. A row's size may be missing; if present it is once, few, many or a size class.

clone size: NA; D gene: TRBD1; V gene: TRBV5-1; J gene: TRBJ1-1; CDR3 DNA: TGCGCCAGCAGCACGAGACAGGGTAACACTGAAGCTTTCTTT; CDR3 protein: CASSTRQGNTEAFF
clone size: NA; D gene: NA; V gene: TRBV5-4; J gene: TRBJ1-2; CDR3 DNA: TGTGCCAGCAGCTTGGGCACAGGTGATTGGTATGGCTACACCTTC; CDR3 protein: CASSLGTGDWYGYTF
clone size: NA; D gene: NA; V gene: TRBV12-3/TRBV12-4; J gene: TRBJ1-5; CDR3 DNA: TGTGCCAGCAGTTTCGGGGGGTCTCAGCCCCAGCATTTT; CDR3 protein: CASSFGGSQPQHF
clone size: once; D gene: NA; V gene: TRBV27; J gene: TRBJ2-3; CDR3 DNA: TGTGCCAGCTTCGGACTGGGAGATACGCAGTATTTT; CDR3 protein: CASFGLGDTQYF
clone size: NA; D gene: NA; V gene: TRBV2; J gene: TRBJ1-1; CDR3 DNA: TGTGCCAGCAGTGGAAGGACAACGAACACTGAAGCTTTCTTT; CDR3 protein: CASSGRTTNTEAFF
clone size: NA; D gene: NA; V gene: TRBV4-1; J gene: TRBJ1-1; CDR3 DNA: TGCGCCAGCAGCCAAAATACACAGAACACTGAAGCTTTCTTT; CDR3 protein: CASSQNTQNTEAFF
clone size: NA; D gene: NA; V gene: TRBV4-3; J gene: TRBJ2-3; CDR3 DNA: TGCGCCAGCAGCCAAGGGACTGCGGATACGCAGTATTTT; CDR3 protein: CASSQGTADTQYF
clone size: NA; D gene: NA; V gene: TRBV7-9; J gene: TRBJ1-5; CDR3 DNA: TGTGCCAGCACCACAGGGAATGGTCAGCCCCAGCATTTT; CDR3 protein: CASTTGNGQPQHF
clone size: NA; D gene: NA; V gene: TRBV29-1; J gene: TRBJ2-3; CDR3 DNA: TGCAGCGTTGAAGTAGGCGTGGGGCGCACAGATACGCAGTATTTT; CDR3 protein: CSVEVGVGRTDTQYF
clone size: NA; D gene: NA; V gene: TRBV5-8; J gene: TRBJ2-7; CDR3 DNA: TGTGCCAGCAGCCTTAAACCGGGACACTCCTACGAGCAGTACTTC; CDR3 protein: CASSLKPGHSYEQYF
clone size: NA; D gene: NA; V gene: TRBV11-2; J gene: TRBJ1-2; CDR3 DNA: TGTGCCAGCAGTCTTCCGGACAGCCTCTATGGCTACACCTTC; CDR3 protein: CASSLPDSLYGYTF
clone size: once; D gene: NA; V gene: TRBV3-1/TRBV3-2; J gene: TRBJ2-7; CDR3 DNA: TGTGCCAGCAGCCCCAAAGGGGGGGGGAGTTACGAGCAGTACTTC; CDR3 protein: CASSPKGGGSYEQYF
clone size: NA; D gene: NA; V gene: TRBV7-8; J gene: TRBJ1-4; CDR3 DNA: TGTGCCAGCAGCTTAGTGCAGGGCATTGAAAAACTGTTTTTT; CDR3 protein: CASSLVQGIEKLFF
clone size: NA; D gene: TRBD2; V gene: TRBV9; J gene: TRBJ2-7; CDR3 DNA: TGTGCCAGCAGCGCCAGGGATAGCGGGGGTTACGAGCAGTACTTC; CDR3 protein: CASSARDSGGYEQYF
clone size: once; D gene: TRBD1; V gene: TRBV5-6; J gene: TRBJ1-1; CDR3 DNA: TGTGCCAGCAGCTGGGACAGATTGAACACTGAAGCTTTCTTT; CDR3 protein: CASSWDRLNTEAFF
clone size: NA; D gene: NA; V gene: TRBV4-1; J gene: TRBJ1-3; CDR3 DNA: TGCGCCGCCCGACAGGAACTCTCTGGAAACACCATATATTTT; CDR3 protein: CAARQELSGNTIYF
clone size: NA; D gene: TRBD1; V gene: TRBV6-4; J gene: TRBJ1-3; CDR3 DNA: TGTGCCACCCCCCGGACAGGGGTGGACACCATATATTTT; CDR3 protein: CATPRTGVDTIYF
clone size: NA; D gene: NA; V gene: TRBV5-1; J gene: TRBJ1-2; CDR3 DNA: TGCGCCAGCAAGCTCGTGGGGGCAGACTATGGCTACACCTTC; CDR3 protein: CASKLVGADYGYTF
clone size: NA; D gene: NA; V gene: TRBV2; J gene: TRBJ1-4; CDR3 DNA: TGTGCCAGCAGTGGCAGGGGCCGTAATGAAAAACTGTTTTTT; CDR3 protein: CASSGRGRNEKLFF
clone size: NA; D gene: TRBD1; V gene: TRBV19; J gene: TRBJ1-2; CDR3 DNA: TGTGCCAGTAGCTCGAAACAGGGGATAAGCTATGGCTACACCTTC; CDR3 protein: CASSSKQGISYGYTF
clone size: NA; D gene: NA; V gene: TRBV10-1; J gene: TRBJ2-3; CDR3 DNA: TGCGCCAGCAGTGATCCGGGTCTTGCCACAGATACGCAGTATTTT; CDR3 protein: CASSDPGLATDTQYF
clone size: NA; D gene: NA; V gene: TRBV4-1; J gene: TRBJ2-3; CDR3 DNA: TGCGCCAGCAGCCATACGGGACACCGCACAGATACGCAGTATTTT; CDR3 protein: CASSHTGHRTDTQYF
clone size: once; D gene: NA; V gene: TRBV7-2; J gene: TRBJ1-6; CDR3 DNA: TGTGCCAGCAGCTACATGGGCAACTCACCCCTCCACTTT; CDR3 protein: CASSYMGNSPLHF
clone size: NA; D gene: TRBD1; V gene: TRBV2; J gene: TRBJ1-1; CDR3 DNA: TGTGCCAGCGATTACAGGGGCTCACAGCAGAACACTGAAGCTTTCTTT; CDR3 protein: CASDYRGSQQNTEAFF
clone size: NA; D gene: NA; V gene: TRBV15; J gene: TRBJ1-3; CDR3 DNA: TGTGCCACCAGCAGGAGACAGGGAAACACCATATATTTT; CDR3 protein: CATSRRQGNTIYF
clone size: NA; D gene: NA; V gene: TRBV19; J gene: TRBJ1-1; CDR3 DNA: TGTGCCAGCGTACAGGGTGGCACTGAAGCTTTCTTT; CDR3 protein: CASVQGGTEAFF
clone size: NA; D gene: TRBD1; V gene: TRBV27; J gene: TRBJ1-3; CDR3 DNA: TGTGCCAGCAGGGTGACAGGGTCGGACACCATATATTTT; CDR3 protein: CASRVTGSDTIYF
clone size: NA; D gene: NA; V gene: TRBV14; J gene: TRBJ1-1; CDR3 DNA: TGTGCCAGCAGCCAAACAGGGATTTGGACTGAAGCTTTCTTT; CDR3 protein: CASSQTGIWTEAFF
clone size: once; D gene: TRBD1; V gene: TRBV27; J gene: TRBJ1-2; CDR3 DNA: TGTGCCAGCAGATACGGACAGGGGGCTAACTATGGCTACACCTTC; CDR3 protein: CASRYGQGANYGYTF
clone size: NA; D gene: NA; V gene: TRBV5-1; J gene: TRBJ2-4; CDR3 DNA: TGCGCCAGCAGCTCTAGCCCAGTAAACATTCAGTACTTC; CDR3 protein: CASSSSPVNIQYF
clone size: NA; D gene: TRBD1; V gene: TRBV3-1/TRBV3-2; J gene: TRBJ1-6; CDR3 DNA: TGTGCCAGCAGCCAAGAACCCCCCGGACAGGGTCGGGATTCACCCCTCCACTTT; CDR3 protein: CASSQEPPGQGRDSPLHF
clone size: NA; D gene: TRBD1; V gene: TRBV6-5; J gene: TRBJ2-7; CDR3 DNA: TGTGCCAGCAGGGGACAGGGAGGGTCCTACGAGCAGTACTTC; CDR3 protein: CASRGQGGSYEQYF
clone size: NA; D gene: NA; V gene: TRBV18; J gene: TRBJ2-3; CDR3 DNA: TGTGCCAGCTCACCCGGACGGACTACTGGGGATCCTGCCACAGATACGCAGTATTTT; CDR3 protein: CASSPGRTTGDPATDTQYF
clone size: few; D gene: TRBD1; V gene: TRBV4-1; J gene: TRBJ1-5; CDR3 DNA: TGCGCCAGCAGCCTCCGGGACAGGGGAGAGCCCCAGCATTTT; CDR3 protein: CASSLRDRGEPQHF
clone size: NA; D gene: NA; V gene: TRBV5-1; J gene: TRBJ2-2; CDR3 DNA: TGCGCCAGCAGCTTCGGGGGTATTAACACCGGGGAGCTGTTTTTT; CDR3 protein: CASSFGGINTGELFF
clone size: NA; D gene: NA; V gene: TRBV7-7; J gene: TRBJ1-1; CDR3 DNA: TGTGCTAGCAGCCCGCTGCTTGAACAGGTTAATGAAGCTTTCTTT; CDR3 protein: CASSPLLEQVNEAFF
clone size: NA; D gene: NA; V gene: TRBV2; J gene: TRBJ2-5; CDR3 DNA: TGTGCCAGCACGGAGGGGCCTCAAGAGACCCAGTACTTC; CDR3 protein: CASTEGPQETQYF
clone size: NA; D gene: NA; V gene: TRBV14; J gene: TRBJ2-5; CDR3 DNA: TGTGCCAGCAGCCAATTACAAGAGACCCAGTACTTC; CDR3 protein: CASSQLQETQYF
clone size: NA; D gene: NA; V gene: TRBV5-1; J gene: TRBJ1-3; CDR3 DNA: TGCGCCAGTCCCCCCATGGAGCCAGTCCTCGGCTCCCACCTTGGAAACACCATATATTTT; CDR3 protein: CASPPMEPVLGSHLGNTIYF
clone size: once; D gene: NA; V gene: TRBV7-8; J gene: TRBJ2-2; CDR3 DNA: TGTGCCAGCAGCCCCTACTCCCCAGGGGCCGGGGAGCTGTTTTTT; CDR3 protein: CASSPYSPGAGELFF
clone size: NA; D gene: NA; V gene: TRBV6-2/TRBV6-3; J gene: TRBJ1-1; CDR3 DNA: TGTGCCAGCAGTTACTCCCGGACTGGTGAAGCTTTCTTT; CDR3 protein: CASSYSRTGEAFF
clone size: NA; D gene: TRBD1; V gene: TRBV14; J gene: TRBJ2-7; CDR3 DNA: TGTGCCAGCAGCCAAGAGGCAGGGGGAGATTACGAGCAGTACTTC; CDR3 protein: CASSQEAGGDYEQYF
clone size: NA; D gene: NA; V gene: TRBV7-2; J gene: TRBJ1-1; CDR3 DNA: TGTGCCAGCAGCTTAGGAGCAAATGAAGCTTTCTTT; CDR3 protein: CASSLGANEAFF
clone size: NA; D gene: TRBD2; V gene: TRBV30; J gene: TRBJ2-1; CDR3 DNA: TGTGCCTGGACCCTAAGCGGGGGGGCCGGGGATGAGCAGTTCTTC; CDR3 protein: CAWTLSGGAGDEQFF
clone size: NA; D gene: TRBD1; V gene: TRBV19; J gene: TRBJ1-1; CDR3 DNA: TGTGCCAGTAGTAAGCCCTTCACAGGGGTTGAAGCTTTCTTT; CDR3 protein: CASSKPFTGVEAFF
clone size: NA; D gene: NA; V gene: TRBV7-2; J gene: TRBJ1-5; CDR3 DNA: TGTGCCAGCAGCCCCGAGGGCTCGAGCAATCAGCCCCAGCATTTT; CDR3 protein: CASSPEGSSNQPQHF
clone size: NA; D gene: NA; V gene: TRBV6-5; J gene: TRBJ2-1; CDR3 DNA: TGTGCCAGCAGTTACTCGCCACAGGTTCACAATGAGCAGTTCTTC; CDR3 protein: CASSYSPQVHNEQFF
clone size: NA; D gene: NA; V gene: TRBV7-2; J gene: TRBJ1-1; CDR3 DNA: TGTGCCAGCAGCTTAGGACGGGGGGGGAGAACTGAAGCTTTCTTT; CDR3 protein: CASSLGRGGRTEAFF
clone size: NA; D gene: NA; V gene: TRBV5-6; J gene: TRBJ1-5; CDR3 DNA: TGTGCCAGCAGCTTAGGGGATTCTCAGCCCCAGCATTTT; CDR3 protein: CASSLGDSQPQHF
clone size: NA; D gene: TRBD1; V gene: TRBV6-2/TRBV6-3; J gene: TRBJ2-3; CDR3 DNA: TGTGCCAGCAGTAAGGGACAGGAGGTCACAGATACGCAGTATTTT; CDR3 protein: CASSKGQEVTDTQYF
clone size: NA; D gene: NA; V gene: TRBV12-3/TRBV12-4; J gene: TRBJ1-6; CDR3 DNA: TGTGCCAGCAGTTTAGACAATTATTCACCCCTCCACTTT; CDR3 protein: CASSLDNYSPLHF
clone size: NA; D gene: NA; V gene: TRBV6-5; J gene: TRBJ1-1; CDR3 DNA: TGTGCCAGCAGATCGGGTACGAACACTGAAGCTTTCTTT; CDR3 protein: CASRSGTNTEAFF
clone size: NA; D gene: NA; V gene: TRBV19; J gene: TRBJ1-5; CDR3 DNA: TGTGCCAGTAGTCCTCTGAGGGAAGGCAATCAGCCCCAGCATTTT; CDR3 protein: CASSPLREGNQPQHF
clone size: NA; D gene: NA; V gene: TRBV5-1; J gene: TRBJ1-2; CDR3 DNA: TGCGCCAGCAGACCGGGGGAGAACTATGGAGGCTACACCTTC; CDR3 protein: CASRPGENYGGYTF
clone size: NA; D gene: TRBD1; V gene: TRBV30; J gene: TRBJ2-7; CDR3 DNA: TGTGCCTGGAGTGTAAGGGACAGGGGCTCCTACGAGCAGTACTTC; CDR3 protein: CAWSVRDRGSYEQYF
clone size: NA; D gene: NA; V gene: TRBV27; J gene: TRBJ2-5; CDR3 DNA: TGTGCCAGCAGTTTATCTGCGGGGGCCATCCAAGAGACCCAGTACTTC; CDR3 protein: CASSLSAGAIQETQYF
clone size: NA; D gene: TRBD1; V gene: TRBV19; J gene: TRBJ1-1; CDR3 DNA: TGTGCCAGTAGGGGACGACAGGGGGCGCATACTGAAGCTTTCTTT; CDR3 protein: CASRGRQGAHTEAFF